This T cell receptor beta chain came from a study of post-analysis software for immune sequencing data. Note on this clonotype: Its specificity is not known.

Incorporated into the TCR beta cDNA libraries were unique molecular identifiers, which served to reduce PCR and sequencing biases. TCRdb analysed the PCR reads with MiXCR anew, one entry per CDR3 protein. The table has 350,000 to 450,000 distinct CDR3 sequences, less than 40% seen once. Study findings and constraints: Comparison of patients with controls showed about 5 TRBV segments more frequent in patients, TRBV5-6, TRBV5-1 and TRBV20-1 among them.

This CDR3 has 14 residues. Germline CDR1 MNHNS, CDR2 SASEGT. Trimming at V came to 7 bases and at J to 4 bases, leaving 8 bases not matched to a gene. J is TRBJ1-1 and V is TRBV6-1, with TRBD1 matching 8 bases. Sequencing was performed on blood. This sequence was found in a girl aged 5 to 17 with multiple sclerosis. DNA for the CDR3: TGTGCCAGCATTCAAGGACAGGGCGGCACTGAAGCTTTCTTT. As protein: CASIQGQGGTEAFF.